This T cell receptor beta chain originates from a study of T cells after yellow fever vaccination. This CDR3 contains 10 residues. V lost 8 bases to trimming and J lost 6 bases, with 5 bases between them. In making TCR cDNA, 5'RACE template switching added a universal primer site and UMIs to it. TCRdb re-analysed the 5' RACE reads in MiXCR, keeping a single row per CDR3 protein. Of roughly 340,000 distinct CDR3 sequences listed, approximately 4% were seen once; the top ten hold approximately 25%. This clonotype was counted ten times or more. Its antigen is not known. Findings and caveats of the study: Though it reached lower strength, the secondary response hit its peak faster, day 5 versus 15. Contaminating bulk clonotypes could be abundant in FACS-sorted repertoires.

The chain combines TRBV12-3 or TRBV12-4 with TRBJ2-1, with no clear D. Material: PBMCs, obtained 5 days after the yellow fever booster vaccination. The receptor was isolated from a young man who received the YFV17D yellow fever vaccine. CDR3 nucleotide sequence: TGTGCCAGCGGTCCCAATGAGCAGTTCTTC. Translating gives CASGPNEQFF.